These 22 T cell receptor beta chains share one sample of origin, sequenced in a study of T-cell reconstitution after alpha-beta-depleted transplantation in children. The authors prepared the TCRbeta library with unique molecular identifiers. Each CDR3 protein gets one entry after TCRdb re-called the PCR reads with MiXCR. The sample has about 200,000 distinct CDR3 sequences, about 6.6% seen once. The input for sequencing was PBMCs, taken before TCRalphabeta/CD19-depleted stem cell transplant. The receptors were gathered from a boy younger than 10 with acute lymphoblastic leukemia, due to receive a stem cell transplant.

The rearrangement links TRBV5-1 to TRBJ2-5; TRBD2 matches 7 bases. Germline trimming cut 6 bases from V and 0 bases from J; bases unmatched to any gene: 8. The length of the CDR3 is 15 residues. Germline assignment: CDR1 SGHRS and CDR2 YFSETQ. CDR3 nucleotides: TGCGCCAGCAAGGGGAGCGGGGCTTACCAAGAGACCCAGTACTTC. Translated: CASKGSGAYQETQYF.

Of note for this clonotype: A clone one base away is much larger, so this may be a read error. The J gene is TRBJ2-5, the V gene TRBV7-9, with D unresolved. Trimming stripped 5 bases from V and 9 bases from J, with 16 bases between. CDR1 is SEHNR and CDR2 is FQNEAQ in the germline V gene (reference sequence). This CDR3 is built from 13 residues. The CDR3 nucleotides are TGTGCCAGCAGCCCCCATCATAAAGATGCCCAGTACTTC. Its protein product is CASSPHHKDAQYF.

The genes are TRBV3-1 and TRBJ1-2; D is possibly TRBD1 (5 bases). The germline CDR1 and CDR2 sequences are LGHDT and YNNKEL (reference sequence). Trimming left V 1 base short and J 7 bases short, with 10 bases between. The CDR3 is 13 residues long. CDR3 sequence: CASSQAGHSGYTF. The CDR3, as DNA: TGTGCCAGCAGCCAAGCAGGGCATAGTGGCTACACCTTC.

CDR3 amino acids: CSATPQGAAIYF. CDR3 nucleotide sequence: TGCAGTGCTACACCCCAGGGGGCGGCCATATATTTT. The chain recombines TRBV20-1 with TRBJ1-3; 8 nucleotides line up with TRBD1. There are 12 residues in the CDR3. The germline V gene has CDR1 DFQATT and CDR2 SNEGSKA (reference sequence). V trimming: 4 bases; J trimming: 11 bases; junction bases outside the gene matches: 7.

The chain uses TRBV12-3 or TRBV12-4 and TRBJ2-7; TRBD2 agrees at 9 bases. CDR3 length: 16 amino acids. The V and J ends lost 5 bases and 6 bases, in that order; junction bases with no gene match: 14. The CDR3 loop is CASSESPGLAACEQYF. CDR3 sequence (DNA): TGTGCCAGCAGTGAATCCCCGGGACTAGCAGCTTGCGAGCAGTACTTC.

This rearrangement joins TRBV19 to TRBJ1-5; D unclear. CDR1 LNHDA and CDR2 SQIVND come from the germline V gene (reference sequence). This CDR3 is 14 amino acids long. With 5 bases removed from V and 7 bases from J, the gap between germline ends came to 15 bases. CDR3 residues: CASSPPGDQQPQHF. The CDR3 DNA reads as TGTGCCAGTAGTCCCCCCGGTGACCAACAGCCCCAGCATTTT.

This clonotype was counted ten times or more. The chain carries TRBV29-1 and TRBJ2-4; 7 bases match TRBD2. The CDR3 sequence is 14 residues long. After removal of 0 bases from V and 5 bases from J, the junction contained 4 bases not matched to a gene. CDR1 and CDR2 from the germline V gene are SQVTM and ANQGSEA. This CDR3 is CSVEEGGGENIQYF. The CDR3 nucleotides read TGCAGCGTTGAAGAAGGCGGGGGAGAAAACATTCAGTACTTC.

This clonotype was recorded many times. The chain uses TRBV29-1 and TRBJ1-1, with D maybe TRBD1 (5 bases). CDR1 is SQVTM and CDR2 is ANQGSEA in the germline V gene. This CDR3 contains 14 residues. The V end was cut by 5 bases, the J end by 3 bases, with 16 bases between. As DNA, the CDR3 is TGCAGCGTTCGTCGCGGCGTGGGGGACACTGAAGCTTTCTTT. Protein: CSVRRGVGDTEAFF.

This clonotype was picked up a small number of times. This sequence joins TRBV13 and TRBJ2-1; 8 bases match TRBD1. The ends lost 0 bases at V and 5 bases at J; junction bases unmatched: 6. Germline values: CDR1 PRHDT, CDR2 FYEKMQ (reference sequence). The CDR3 is made up of 16 amino acids. This CDR3 is CASSLGGDRRDNEQFF. The CDR3 region has the DNA TGTGCCAGCAGCTTAGGGGGGGACAGGAGGGACAATGAGCAGTTCTTC. Together with reference TRBV13 and TRBJ2-1, the CDR3 gives the full variable domain: AAGVIQSPRHLIKEKRETATLKCYPIPRHDTVYWYQQGPGQDPQFLISFYEKMQSDKGSIPDRFSAQQFSDYHSELNMSSLELGDSALYFCASSLGGDRRDNEQFFGPGTRLTVL.

This clonotype has ten or more counts. This chain connects TRBV5-6 to TRBJ2-5; D gene ambiguous. V was clipped by 4 bases and J by 2 bases, with 15 bases between them. There are 15 residues in the CDR3. Germline CDR1 SGHDT, CDR2 YYEEEE. The CDR3 DNA follows: TGTGCCAGCAGCAGTCCCCGGTCAGGACAAGAGACCCAGTACTTC. The encoded protein is CASSSPRSGQETQYF.

This clonotype was detected many times. The chain carries TRBV25-1 and TRBJ2-1, with D perhaps matching TRBD2 (5 bases). The V gene lost 1 base and the J gene lost 4 bases, with 14 bases spanning the gap. The CDR3 length is 16 residues. The V gene's germline CDR1 is MGHDK and CDR2 SYGVNS. The CDR3 nucleotides are TGTGCCAGCAGTGAATCTGGAGGCCCGGTTTACAATGAGCAGTTCTTC. This translates into CASSESGGPVYNEQFF.

Many counts were recorded for this clonotype. V usage is TRBV7-3 and J usage is TRBJ2-1; 8 bases match TRBD2. This CDR3 comprises 18 residues. CDR1 is SGHTA and CDR2 is FQGTGA in the germline V gene. Germline trimming cut 4 bases from V and 2 bases from J; bases unmatched to any gene: 13. The CDR3 here is CASSSIPTSDLTYNEQFF. The DNA for the CDR3 is TGTGCCAGCAGCTCTATCCCGACTAGCGACTTGACCTACAATGAGCAGTTCTTC.

This clonotype was observed a few times. V usage is TRBV24-1 and J usage is TRBJ1-5; 9 bases align to TRBD1. This CDR3 comprises 16 residues. Germline V gives CDR1 KGHDR, CDR2 SFDVKD. V dropped 4 bases and J dropped 5; count of bases not matched to a gene: 8. CDR3 protein: CATSEDRGESDQPQHF. The CDR3, as DNA: TGTGCCACCAGTGAGGACAGGGGAGAGTCAGATCAGCCCCAGCATTTT.

This clonotype was detected ten times or more. The genes are TRBV12-3 or TRBV12-4 and TRBJ2-7, with D possibly TRBD1 on 6 matching bases. V was pared by 5 bases and J by 0 bases, with 11 bases between. The CDR3 contains 14 residues. The CDR3 region has the DNA TGTGCCAGCAGTCCCTGGACAGACTCCTACGAGCAGTACTTC. Its translation: CASSPWTDSYEQYF.

This clonotype was detected ten times or more. The genes are TRBV28 and TRBJ1-1; unclear D gene. The V gene's germline CDR1 is MDHEN and CDR2 SYDVKM. The length of the CDR3 is 15 residues. V lost 6 bases, J lost 6 bases, and 20 bases lay in between. In DNA, the CDR3 is TGTGCCAGCAGACTTCTCCGGCCTTCCCACTCTGAAGCTTTCTTT. Translating gives CASRLLRPSHSEAFF.

Many counts were recorded for this clonotype. V is TRBV20-1 and J is TRBJ2-3, with 8 bases aligning to TRBD1. From germline, CDR1 is DFQATT and CDR2 SNEGSKA (reference sequence). V was pared by 2 bases and J by 4 bases, with 2 bases of the junction left unmatched. The CDR3 length is 13 residues. DNA for the CDR3: TGCAGTGCTAGACCACAGGGGGCAGATACGCAGTATTTT. It specifies CSARPQGADTQYF.

This clonotype was detected many times. The gene calls are TRBV7-9 and TRBJ2-1; weak D call: TRBD2 (5 bases). The CDR3 is 15 amino acids. Germline V gene data show CDR1 as SEHNR and CDR2 as FQNEAQ (reference sequence). With 5 bases removed from V and 0 bases from J, the gap between germline ends came to 11 bases. The CDR3 spells CASSQAVFSYNEQFF. The CDR3 DNA follows: TGTGCCAGCAGCCAAGCGGTATTCTCCTACAATGAGCAGTTCTTC.

This chain connects TRBV20-1 to TRBJ1-1; D remains ambiguous. The CDR3 spans 10 residues. Germline CDR1 reads DFQATT; CDR2 reads SNEGSKA (reference sequence). CDR3 amino acids: CRSNEEVAFF. The CDR3 DNA is TGCAGGTCCAACGAAGAGGTAGCTTTCTTT.

This clonotype has at least ten counts. The chain recombines TRBV12-3 or TRBV12-4 with TRBJ2-3; D ambiguous. This CDR3 has 17 residues. V was cut by 3 bases and J by 0 bases, with 16 bases left in between. The CDR3 spells CASSFIRLGRSTDTQYF. The DNA of the CDR3 is TGTGCCAGCAGTTTTATCAGGCTTGGACGAAGCACAGATACGCAGTATTTT.

The table lists this clonotype with many counts. For the CDR3, the DNA is TGTGCCAGCAAGTCTACGGGGAAGAACACTGAAGCTTTCTTT. This translates into CASKSTGKNTEAFF. The genes are TRBV28 and TRBJ1-1; no clear D gene. This CDR3 contains 14 residues. Germline V CDR1 and CDR2: MDHEN, SYDVKM. V lost 7 bases and J lost 1, with 13 bases in between.

The sample holds many counts of this clonotype. The chain couples TRBV18 to TRBJ1-3, with a possible D match to TRBD1 (5 bases). The CDR3 covers 14 residues. The V and J ends lost 2 bases and 4 bases respectively, with 9 bases between them. The germline CDR1 and CDR2 sequences are KGHSH and LQKENI. CDR3 sequence reads: CASSPNRSGNTIYF. DNA of the CDR3: TGTGCCAGCTCACCAAACAGGAGCGGAAACACCATATATTTT. Variable domain in full (rest from reference TRBV18 and TRBJ1-3): NAGVMQNPRHLVRRRGQEARLRCSPMKGHSHVYWYRQLPEEGLKFMVYLQKENIIDESGMPKERFSAEFPKEGPSILRIQQVVRGDSAAYFCASSPNRSGNTIYFGEGSWLTVV.

Many counts were recorded for this clonotype. V and J are TRBV15 and TRBJ2-7; tentatively, D is TRBD2 (5 bases). The germline V gene encodes CDR1 LNHNV and CDR2 YYDKDF (reference sequence). The ends were cut back, 2 bases at V and 10 bases at J, with 12 bases in the middle. CDR3 length equals 12 residues. The CDR3 bases are TGTGCCACCAGCAGAAGAGAGGGAAGTCAGTACTTC. Its protein product is CATSRREGSQYF. Full variable domain (rest looked up from reference TRBV15 and TRBJ2-7): DAMVIQNPRYQVTQFGKPVTLSCSQTLNHNVMYWYQQKSSQAPKLLFHYYDKDFNNEADTPDNFQSRRPNTSFCFLDIRSPGLGDTAMYLCATSRREGSQYFGPGTRLTVT.